This TCR beta chain appears in the sequencing data of a study of CD8+ T cells in alopecia areata. Findings and caveats of the study: Tofacitinib yielded significantly lower scalp clonality and fewer expanded CD8+ clones among the top 100. Lesional scalp, especially alopecia totalis/universalis, showed higher clonality than normal scalp.

Regarding treatment: oral pan-JAK inhibitor, 5-10 mg twice daily. Those with alopecia areata gave lesional scalp punch biopsies and peripheral blood. This clone was observed a handful of times. The antigen is undetermined. This CDR3 contains 14 residues. CDR1 and CDR2 from the germline V gene are MNHEY and SMNVEV (reference sequence). Trimming took off 0 bases at V and 8 bases at J, with 8 bases between the two ends. Investigators isolated RNA and reverse transcribed it into cDNA to act as the sequencing template. TCRdb's table, derived via immunoSEQ multiplex PCR, lists solely in-frame clones and lacks some. The profile shows some 110,000 clones, approximately 59% of them singletons.

The receptor was isolated from a human donor with alopecia areata. The V and J genes are TRBV27 and TRBJ1-6, with no clear D. The sequences come from CD8+ T cells sorted from blood, collected at week 4, from a patient treated with tofacitinib. CDR3 sequence (DNA): TGTGCCAGCAGTTTATCCAGGCGTTATTCACCCCTCCACTTT. Protein product: CASSLSRRYSPLHF.